This TCR beta chain was identified during a study of identical twins. Germline loops: CDR1 LGHNA, CDR2 YNFKEQ. Trimming removed 1 base from V and 5 bases from J, with 17 bases in between. The CDR3 runs to 17 residues. TCRdb re-analysed the 5' RACE reads in MiXCR, keeping a single row per CDR3 protein. The sample carries about 240,000 distinct CDR3 sequences, roughly an eighth recorded once. These data also formed part of another study, on yellow fever vaccine responses in identical twins.

The V gene is TRBV4-2, the J gene TRBJ2-2; the D gene is possibly TRBD1 (7 bases). The receptor was derived from a woman under 30 in good health. The sequencing sample was made of memory (CD45RO+) T cells sorted from blood. The CDR3 bases are TGTGCCAGCAGCCAAGGAGGGGGCAGGGGGGTAACCGGGGAGCTGTTTTTT. Residues: CASSQGGGRGVTGELFF.